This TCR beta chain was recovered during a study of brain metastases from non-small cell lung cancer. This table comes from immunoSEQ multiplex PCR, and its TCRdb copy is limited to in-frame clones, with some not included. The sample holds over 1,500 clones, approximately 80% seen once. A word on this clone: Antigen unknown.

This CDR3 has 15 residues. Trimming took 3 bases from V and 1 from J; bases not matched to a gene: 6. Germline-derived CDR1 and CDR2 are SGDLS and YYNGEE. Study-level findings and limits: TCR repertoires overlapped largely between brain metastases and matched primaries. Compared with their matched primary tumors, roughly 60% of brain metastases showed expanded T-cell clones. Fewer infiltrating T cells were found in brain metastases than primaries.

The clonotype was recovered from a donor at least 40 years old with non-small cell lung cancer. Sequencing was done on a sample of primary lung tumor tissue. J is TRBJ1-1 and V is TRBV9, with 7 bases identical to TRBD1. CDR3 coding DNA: TGTGCCAGCAGCGCCGGAGGGACAGAGAACACTGAAGCTTTCTTT. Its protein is CASSAGGTENTEAFF.